The T cell receptor beta chain described here comes from a study of T cell responses to AZD1222 COVID-19 vaccine. The study's findings and limits: A reported finding is that nearly half of spike-specific TCRs target unmutated variant regions. Across the whole spike, CD4 TCRs peaked at regions 160-218 and 743-854. Spike-specific TCR breadth and depth went up after people got two AZD1222 doses.

Germline assignment: CDR1 SGHAT and CDR2 FQNNGV. CDR3 length: 15 amino acids. V was trimmed by 0 bases and J by 5 bases, leaving 13 bases between them. Concerning this clone itself: The antigen is undetermined.

TCRdb's table, derived via immunoSEQ multiplex PCR, lists solely in-frame clones and lacks some. The sample holds 80,000 to 100,000 clones, approximately 86% seen once. V gene TRBV11-2 combines with J gene TRBJ1-2, with D possibly being TRBD1 (6 bases). The TCR comes from an adult in good health. The input for sequencing was peripheral blood, taken on day 0 of MenACWY control vaccination. The CDR3 DNA reads as TGTGCCAGCAGCTTAGAAAGGGGGGCGGGGTATGGCTACACCTTC. Protein product: CASSLERGAGYGYTF.